Listed here is a single T cell receptor (beta chain). Its antigen is still unknown. Repertoires were generated with immunoSEQ multiplex PCR, while TCRdb's copy carries only in-frame clones and drops some. The table shows 130,000 or so clones, with about 72% occurring only once. Frozen-stored PBMCs produced 1.5 to 2 micrograms of genomic DNA for TCR beta libraries. These data are taken from a study of cytotoxic CD8 clonotypes in ibrutinib-treated CLL. Findings and limits, study-wide: Clonality increased at ibrutinib response, then returned toward baseline at progression. Public clonotypes, found uncommonly, either contracted or stayed stable on treatment.

V lost 3 bases and J 3 bases, leaving 12 bases between the germline ends. The CDR3 covers 13 residues. Germline values: CDR1 GTSNPN, CDR2 SVGIG (reference sequence). This TCR derives from a human donor with chronic lymphocytic leukemia. This sequence joins TRBV30 and TRBJ2-7, with D perhaps TRBD1 or TRBD2 (6 bases each). This specimen was PBMCs, taken after 12 months of ibrutinib treatment. CDR3 DNA sequence: TGTGCCTGGAGGAGGGGGGCCTACTACGAGCAGTACTTC. It specifies CAWRRGAYYEQYF.